What follows describes a single T cell receptor (beta chain). Its specificity is unknown. The data originate from a study of CXCR3-negative and CXCR3-positive naive CD8 T cells. General observations from the study: Similar TRBV-TRBJ gene usage was seen in naive CXCR3-negative and CXCR3-positive cells, but not in memory cells. For CXCR3-positive naive cells, TRB CDR3s were more hydrophobic than those of CXCR3-negative naive cells. TRB CDR3 properties indicated TCR strength, while surface CD5 was similar across naive subsets.

Germline V lookup: CDR1 SQVTM, CDR2 ANQGSEA. The length of the CDR3 is 12 residues. The libraries of TRB cDNA were prepared using 5' RACE with UMI labels. TCRdb reprocessed the 5' RACE reads, keeping one entry per CDR3 protein, no DNA. This sample contains under 150,000 distinct CDR3 sequences. The chain links TRBV29-1 to TRBJ1-1. The receptor was derived from a human donor in good health. Some clones in this sample may be carry-over from other donors' samples. The sample comprised naive CXCR3+ CD8+ T cells from blood. Sample subset: CD45RO-CCR7+CD27+CD95- naive CD8+ T cells expressing CXCR3 (TNR3+). CDR3 amino acids: CSVGAGRTEAFF. The complete variable domain, with remaining parts taken from reference TRBV29-1 and TRBJ1-1, reads SAVISQKPSRDICQRGTSLTIQCQVDSQVTMMFWYRQQPGQSLTLIATANQGSEATYESGFVIDKFPISRPNLTFSTLTVSNMSPEDSSIYLCSVGAGRTEAFFGQGTRLTVV.